This T cell receptor (beta chain) appears in the sequencing data of a study of blood T cells in healthy people across ages. Whole-study results and caveats: The diversity estimates, figures obtained from one million T cells, were considered underestimates. A roughly linear age-dependent decrease characterized TCR beta diversity per million T cells.

Alongside a J-beta primer mix, a sample-barcoded 5' primer served in a second PCR lasting about 7 to 12 cycles. TCRdb used MiXCR to reprocess the 5' RACE reads, holding one entry per CDR3 protein. Of hundreds of thousands of distinct CDR3 sequences detected, 44% appear once; the ten largest clones hold around 21%. Isolation yielded PBMCs, at least 7 million per sample, in every case. Samples each had at least 5.5 micrograms of total RNA extracted. Deletions cut 5 bases from V and 2 bases from J, with 11 bases between. This CDR3 contains 13 residues. Germline loops: CDR1 DFQATT, CDR2 SNEGSKA (reference sequence). A remark on this clonotype: Its antigen is not known.

The chain is built from TRBV20-1 and TRBJ2-3, with a tentative D call TRBD2 (5 bases). This sequence was found in a man aged 55 to 70 in good health. The specimen sequenced was blood. This CDR3 is CSAAADYTDTQYF. The CDR3 region has the DNA TGCAGTGCTGCTGCCGACTACACAGATACGCAGTATTTT.